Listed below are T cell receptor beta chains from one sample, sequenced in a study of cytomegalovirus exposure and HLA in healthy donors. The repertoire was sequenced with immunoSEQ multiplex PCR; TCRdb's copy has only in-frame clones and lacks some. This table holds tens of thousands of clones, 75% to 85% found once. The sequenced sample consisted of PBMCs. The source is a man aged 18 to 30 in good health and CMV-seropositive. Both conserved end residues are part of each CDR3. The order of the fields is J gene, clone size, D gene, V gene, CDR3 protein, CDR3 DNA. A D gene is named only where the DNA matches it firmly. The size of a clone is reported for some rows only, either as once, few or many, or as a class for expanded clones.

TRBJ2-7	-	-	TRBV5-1	CASSLLGGPYEQYF	TGCGCCAGCAGCTTGCTCGGCGGCCCCTACGAGCAGTACTTC
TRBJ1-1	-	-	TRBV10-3	CAISESWNTEAFF	TGTGCCATCAGTGAGTCCTGGAACACTGAAGCTTTCTTT
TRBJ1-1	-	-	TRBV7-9	CASSFAGRLNTEAFF	TGTGCCAGCAGCTTTGCGGGACGGCTGAACACTGAAGCTTTCTTT
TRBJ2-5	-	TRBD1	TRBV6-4	CASMDIGGHQETQYF	TGTGCCAGCATGGATATAGGGGGCCATCAAGAGACCCAGTACTTC
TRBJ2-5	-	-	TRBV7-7	CASSLGLGGKTQYF	TGTGCTAGCAGCTTAGGTTTGGGGGGAAAGACCCAGTACTTC
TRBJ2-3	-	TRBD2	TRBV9	CASSPSGDTDTQYF	TGTGCCAGCAGCCCTAGCGGGGACACAGATACGCAGTATTTT
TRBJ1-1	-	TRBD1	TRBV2	CASSIRQGEGAFF	TGTGCCAGCAGTATACGGCAGGGGGAAGGAGCTTTCTTT
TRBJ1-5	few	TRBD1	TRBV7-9	CASSSDRVWGQPQHF	TGTGCCAGCAGCTCAGACAGGGTATGGGGACAGCCCCAGCATTTT
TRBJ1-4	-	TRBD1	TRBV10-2	CASSETGVGEKLFF	TGCGCCAGCAGTGAAACAGGGGTGGGGGAAAAACTGTTTTTT
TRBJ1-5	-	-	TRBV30	CAWSRTANQPQHF	TGTGCCTGGAGTAGGACAGCCAATCAGCCCCAGCATTTT
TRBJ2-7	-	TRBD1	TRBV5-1	CASRGQGNEQYF	TGCGCCAGCAGAGGACAGGGAAACGAGCAGTACTTC
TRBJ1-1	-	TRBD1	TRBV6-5	CASRRGQGARNEAFF	TGTGCCAGCAGAAGAGGACAGGGGGCGCGTAATGAAGCTTTCTTT
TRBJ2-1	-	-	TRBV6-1	CASTLTSYNEQFF	TGTGCCAGCACCCTAACCTCCTACAATGAGCAGTTCTTC
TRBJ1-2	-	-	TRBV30	CAYRSRGRETYGYTF	TGTGCCTACCGGTCAAGAGGGCGGGAGACTTATGGCTACACCTTC
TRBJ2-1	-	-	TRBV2	CASRLDSNNEQFF	TGTGCCAGCAGATTGGACAGCAACAATGAGCAGTTCTTC
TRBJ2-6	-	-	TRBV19	CASSPGSGANVLTF	TGTGCCAGTAGTCCCGGGTCTGGGGCCAACGTCCTGACTTTC
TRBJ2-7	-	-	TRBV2	CASRLLASEQYF	TGTGCCAGCAGGCTCCTAGCGAGTGAGCAGTACTTC
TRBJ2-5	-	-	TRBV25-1	CASSDVSGEETQYF	TGTGCCAGCAGTGATGTTTCAGGGGAAGAGACCCAGTACTTC
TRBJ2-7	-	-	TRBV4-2	CASSQETRYDEQYF	TGTGCCAGCAGCCAAGAAACTAGATATGACGAGCAGTACTTC
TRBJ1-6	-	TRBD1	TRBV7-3	CASSSQGAGNSPLHF	TGTGCCAGCAGCAGCCAGGGGGCTGGAAATTCACCCCTCCACTTT
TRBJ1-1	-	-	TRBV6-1	CASRVQGSTEAFF	TGTGCCAGCAGGGTACAGGGATCCACTGAAGCTTTCTTT
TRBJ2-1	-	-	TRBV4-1	CASSQLDIYSYNEQFF	TGCGCCAGCAGCCAGTTGGACATATACTCCTACAATGAGCAGTTCTTC
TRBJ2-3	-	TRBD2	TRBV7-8	CASSLPLALPDTQYF	TGTGCCAGCAGCTTACCACTAGCGCTGCCAGATACGCAGTATTTT
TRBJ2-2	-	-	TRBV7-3	CASSLAGPTGELFF	TGTGCCAGCAGCTTAGCGGGGCCCACCGGGGAGCTGTTTTTT
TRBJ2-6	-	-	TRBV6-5	CASRTFGRANVLTF	TGTGCCAGCAGAACATTTGGCAGGGCCAACGTCCTGACTTTC
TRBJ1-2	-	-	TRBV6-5	CASSHEQGFGYTF	TGTGCCAGCAGCCACGAACAGGGTTTTGGCTACACCTTC
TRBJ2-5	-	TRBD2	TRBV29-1	CSAPGTSGEGWATQYF	TGCAGCGCACCCGGGACTAGCGGGGAGGGCTGGGCGACCCAGTACTTC